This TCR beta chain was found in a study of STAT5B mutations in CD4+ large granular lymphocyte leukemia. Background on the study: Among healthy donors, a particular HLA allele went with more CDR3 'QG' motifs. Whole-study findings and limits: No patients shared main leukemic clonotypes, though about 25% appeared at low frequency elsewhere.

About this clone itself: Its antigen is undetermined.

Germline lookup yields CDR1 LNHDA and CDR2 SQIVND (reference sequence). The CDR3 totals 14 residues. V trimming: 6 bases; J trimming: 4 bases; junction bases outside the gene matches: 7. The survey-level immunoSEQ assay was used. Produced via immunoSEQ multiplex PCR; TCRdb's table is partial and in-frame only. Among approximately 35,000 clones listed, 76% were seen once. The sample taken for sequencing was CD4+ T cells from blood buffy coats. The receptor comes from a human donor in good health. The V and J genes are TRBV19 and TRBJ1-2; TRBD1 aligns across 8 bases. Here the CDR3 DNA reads TGTGCCAGTAGCCTACGGGACAGGACCTATGGCTACACCTTC. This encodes CASSLRDRTYGYTF.